Each of the 27 T cell receptor beta chains below was sequenced from the same sample in a study of T cell responses to AZD1222 COVID-19 vaccine. TCRdb's table, derived via immunoSEQ multiplex PCR, lists solely in-frame clones and lacks some. The repertoire holds roughly 100,000 clones, almost 85% seen once, with about a sixth in the top ten. The material was peripheral blood, obtained on day 0 of AZD1222 vaccination. The receptors originated from an adult in good health.

The rearrangement joins TRBV6-5 to TRBJ2-3; 11 bases are a match to TRBD2. The V segment lost 6 bases and the J segment 6 bases; nucleotides outside the gene matches: 8. The CDR3 extends over 15 amino acids. CDR1 MNHEY and CDR2 SVGAGI come from the germline V gene. CDR3 amino acids: CASRTALAGVDTQYF. DNA for the CDR3: TGTGCCAGCAGGACCGCACTAGCGGGGGTGGATACGCAGTATTTT.

This clone turned up a few times. The chain combines TRBV7-2 with TRBJ2-1; D may be TRBD1 (5 bases). Germline V lookup: CDR1 SGHTA, CDR2 FQGNSA. The CDR3 spans 16 residues. V gave up 4 bases and J gave up 0 bases, with 13 bases separating them. CDR3: CASSSLQGNSYNEQFF. In DNA form, the CDR3 reads TGTGCCAGCAGCTCCCTGCAGGGTAACTCCTACAATGAGCAGTTCTTC.

V is TRBV9 and J is TRBJ1-6; a weak D match, TRBD1 (5 bases). Germline CDR1 and CDR2: SGDLS and YYNGEE. V was pared by 3 bases and J by 10 bases, with 23 bases between. CDR3 length equals 17 residues. The CDR3 nucleotides read TGTGCCAGCAGCGGATTTGAATATTCTTCAGGGATCTCACCCCTCCACTTT. This codes for CASSGFEYSSGISPLHF. Full variable domain (rest looked up from reference TRBV9 and TRBJ1-6): DSGVTQTPKHLITATGQRVTLRCSPRSGDLSVYWYQQSLDQGLQFLIQYYNGEERAKGNILERFSAQQFPDLHSELNLSSLELGDSALYFCASSGFEYSSGISPLHFGNGTRLTVT.

The rearrangement links TRBV29-1 to TRBJ1-5; 9 bases line up with TRBD1. Germline CDR1 reads SQVTM; CDR2 reads ANQGSEA. The CDR3 is 14 residues long. J lost 6 bases, V lost 4 bases, and 7 bases had no gene match. The chain's CDR3 is CSVATGTGFQPQHF. CDR3 DNA: TGCAGCGTTGCTACCGGGACAGGGTTTCAGCCCCAGCATTTT.

This clone occurred a few times. This chain links TRBV29-1 with TRBJ2-1; D is unclear. Germline loops: CDR1 SQVTM, CDR2 ANQGSEA. V was cut by 6 bases and J by 4 bases, with 7 bases left in between. This CDR3 contains 11 residues. Written as DNA, the CDR3 is TGCAGCGTATCAGTATACAATGAGCAGTTCTTC. Its protein product is CSVSVYNEQFF.

The chain is built from TRBV4-3 and TRBJ1-1; D unclear. The CDR3 is 15 amino acids. Germline V CDR1 and CDR2: LGHNA, YSLEER. Trimming shortened V by 1 base and J by 7 bases, and 16 bases separated the two germline ends. CDR3 amino acids: CASSQAPGGKFEAFF. The DNA of the CDR3 is TGCGCCAGCAGCCAAGCCCCGGGAGGAAAATTTGAAGCTTTCTTT.

The V gene is TRBV24-1, the J gene TRBJ2-1, with 9 positions matching TRBD1. The CDR3 covers 15 residues. Germline V gene lookup returns CDR1 KGHDR and CDR2 SFDVKD. V lost 4 bases, J lost 1 base, and 1 base stayed unmatched. The CDR3 loop reads CATSEDRGSYNEQFF. The CDR3 DNA reads as TGTGCCACCAGTGAGGACAGGGGTTCCTACAATGAGCAGTTCTTC.

This clone was counted a few times. The rearrangement joins TRBV18 to TRBJ2-1; 8 bases fit TRBD2. CDR3 length equals 14 residues. The V gene's germline CDR1 is KGHSH and CDR2 LQKENI. The trim removed 4 bases at V and 6 bases at J, leaving 5 bases unmatched. This CDR3 reads CASSQSGTSNEQFF. CDR3 nucleotide sequence: TGTGCCAGCTCACAATCCGGGACTAGCAATGAGCAGTTCTTC.

J is TRBJ1-2 and V is TRBV7-9, with a weak D call TRBD1 (6 bases). V gave up 1 base and J gave up 3 bases, with 6 bases separating them. The germline V gene has CDR1 SEHNR and CDR2 FQNEAQ (reference sequence). The CDR3 contains 13 residues. DNA of the CDR3: TGTGCCAGCAGCTTAGACAGGGACTATGGCTACACCTTC. This gives the protein CASSLDRDYGYTF.

This rearrangement joins TRBV27 to TRBJ2-3; TRBD2 aligns across 12 bases. Trimming took 5 bases from V and 3 from J; bases not matched to a gene: 3. Germline lookup yields CDR1 MNHEY and CDR2 SMNVEV (reference sequence). The CDR3 sequence is 15 residues long. In DNA form, the CDR3 reads TGTGCCAGCAGTCCCGGACTAGCGGGAACAGATACGCAGTATTTT. It is translated as CASSPGLAGTDTQYF.

This sequence joins TRBV4-3 and TRBJ1-5; the D is unclear. Germline V gene sequence: CDR1 LGHNA, CDR2 YSLEER. The CDR3 covers 15 residues. V was trimmed by 0 bases and J by 3 bases, leaving 9 bases between them. The DNA for the CDR3 is TGCGCCAGCAGCCAAGAGGCCGGGAACAATCAGCCCCAGCATTTT. Its protein product is CASSQEAGNNQPQHF.

The chain recombines TRBV2 with TRBJ2-1; D remains unclear. Germline loops: CDR1 SNHLY, CDR2 FYNNEI. This CDR3 is built from 12 residues. V lost 5 bases to trimming and J lost 5 bases, with 7 bases between them. CDR3 loop: CASSTYNNEQFF. In DNA form, the CDR3 reads TGTGCCAGCAGTACCTATAACAATGAGCAGTTCTTC.

Worth noting for this clone: At one boundary the junction diverges from the germline segment, which might be a read error. The chain uses TRBV7-7 and TRBJ1-4; D is unresolved. Germline CDR1 reads SSHAT; CDR2 reads FNYEAQ (reference sequence). CDR3 length: 13 amino acids. The CDR3 sequence is CASSPVVGEKLFF. The CDR3, as DNA: TGTGCTAGCAGCCCGGTGGTGGGGGAAAAACTGTTTTTT.

V gene TRBV15 combines with J gene TRBJ2-5, with TRBD2 matching over 8 bases. The CDR3 loop spans 18 amino acids. The germline gives CDR1 LNHNV, CDR2 YYDKDF (reference sequence). V lost 0 bases to trimming and J lost 1 base; unmatched junction nucleotides: 10. CDR3 loop: CATSRDKGGGKTQETQYF. The CDR3 region has the DNA TGTGCCACCAGCAGAGATAAAGGCGGGGGGAAGACCCAAGAGACCCAGTACTTC.

The chain links TRBV14 to TRBJ2-1; TRBD2 matches at 11 bases. Unmatched junction bases numbered 10, after V lost 4 bases and J lost 5 bases. Germline-derived CDR1 and CDR2 are SGHDN and FVKESK. CDR3 size: 17 residues. CDR3 in DNA: TGTGCCAGCAGCCTTAAAACACTAGCGGGGGCGCACAATGAGCAGTTCTTC. Translated: CASSLKTLAGAHNEQFF.

The CDR3, as DNA: TGTGCCAGCAGCTTACAGGGGGCTGTGGGGGCGGAGACCCAGTACTTC. This gives the protein CASSLQGAVGAETQYF. The J gene is TRBJ2-5, the V gene TRBV7-2; 8 bases are shared with TRBD1. This CDR3 spans 16 amino acids. Losses at the gene ends were 2 bases for V and 5 bases for J; bases not matched to a gene: 10. The V gene's germline CDR1 is SGHTA and CDR2 FQGNSA.

This clone was seen ten or more times. This rearrangement joins TRBV28 to TRBJ2-2; a possible D gene is TRBD2 (5 bases). The CDR3 loop spans 15 amino acids. In germline, CDR1 is MDHEN, CDR2 SYDVKM. Trimming removed 2 bases at V and 0 bases at J, with 7 bases between. In nucleotides, the CDR3 is TGTGCCAGCAGTTTAGTCGGGACGAACACCGGGGAGCTGTTTTTT. Amino acid sequence: CASSLVGTNTGELFF.

This clone was detected a few times. This chain links TRBV27 with TRBJ1-2, with D hard to call. The CDR3 extends over 13 amino acids. Trimming removed 3 bases from V and 6 bases from J, with 11 bases in between. Germline-derived CDR1 and CDR2 are MNHEY and SMNVEV (reference sequence). CDR3 coding DNA: TGTGCCAGCAGTTTCCTGGGGATGGATGGCTACACCTTC. Translation gives CASSFLGMDGYTF.

This clone came up a few times. V usage is TRBV6-5 and J usage is TRBJ1-1, with 12 nucleotides matching TRBD1. The CDR3 sequence is 14 residues long. Trimming at V came to 4 bases and at J to 5 bases, leaving 2 bases not matched to a gene. Germline V lookup: CDR1 MNHEY, CDR2 SVGAGI. For the CDR3, the DNA is TGTGCCAGCAGTTGGGGACAGGGGGCAACTGAAGCTTTCTTT. Its translation: CASSWGQGATEAFF.

The V and J genes are TRBV19 and TRBJ1-5; a possible D gene is TRBD1 (5 bases). The V and J ends lost 0 bases and 7 bases respectively, with 13 bases between them. The germline gives CDR1 LNHDA, CDR2 SQIVND (reference sequence). The CDR3 extends over 15 amino acids. The CDR3 sequence is CASSIDHGAAQPQHF. The CDR3 DNA reads as TGTGCCAGTAGTATAGATCACGGGGCGGCGCAGCCCCAGCATTTT. The full variable domain, its missing parts supplied by reference TRBV19 and TRBJ1-5, is DGGITQSPKYLFRKEGQNVTLSCEQNLNHDAMYWYRQDPGQGLRLIYYSQIVNDFQKGDIAEGYSVSREKKESFPLTVTSAQKNPTAFYLCASSIDHGAAQPQHFGDGTRLSIL.

The chain uses TRBV28 and TRBJ2-7; TRBD2 might be the D (6 bases). In germline, CDR1 is MDHEN, CDR2 SYDVKM. Trimming removed 8 bases from V and 5 bases from J, with 16 bases in between. CDR3 length: 13 residues. CDR3 in DNA: TGTGCCAGCGGGAGGCCTGGGACCCACGAGCAGTACTTC. It is translated as CASGRPGTHEQYF. The full variable domain, in which reference TRBV28 and TRBJ2-7 provide the parts outside the CDR3, is DVKVTQSSRYLVKRTGEKVFLECVQDMDHENMFWYRQDPGLGLRLIYFSYDVKMKEKGDIPEGYSVSREKKERFSLILESASTNQTSMYLCASGRPGTHEQYFGPGTRLTVT.

This chain joins TRBV6-2 or TRBV6-3 and TRBJ1-2; D gene ambiguous. Per germline, CDR1 MNHEY and CDR2 SVGEGT. Trimming took 0 bases from V and 6 from J, leaving 8 bases between them. The length of the CDR3 is 13 residues. Written as DNA, the CDR3 is TGTGCCAGCAGTTACTCGAGGACCCATGGCTACACCTTC. It specifies CASSYSRTHGYTF.

This clone was counted only a few times. The chain joins TRBV27 to TRBJ2-2, with TRBD1 matching 7 bases. Germline V lookup: CDR1 MNHEY, CDR2 SMNVEV (reference sequence). Trimming cost V 7 bases and J 5 bases; bases outside gene matches: 10. This CDR3 has 15 residues. CDR3 nucleotides: TGTGCCAGCACCCTGGCCCAGGGGGTAACCGGGGAGCTGTTTTTT. It encodes CASTLAQGVTGELFF.

The chain links TRBV19 to TRBJ1-4, with TRBD1 matching over 7 bases. Looked up from germline, CDR1 is LNHDA and CDR2 is SQIVND (reference sequence). With 6 bases clipped from V and 11 bases from J, the junction kept 15 bases outside the gene matches. The CDR3 loop spans 15 amino acids. The CDR3 spells CASSQGDRPLPKLFF. The CDR3 coding sequence is TGTGCCAGTAGCCAGGGGGACAGACCGCTCCCGAAACTGTTTTTT.

The chain carries TRBV4-3 and TRBJ1-3; 8 nucleotides align to TRBD1. The CDR3 consists of 18 residues. V gave up 2 bases and J gave up 0 bases; unmatched junction bases: 9. The germline CDR1 and CDR2 sequences are LGHNA and YSLEER. CDR3: CASSQHDQGANSGNTIYF. DNA of the CDR3: TGCGCCAGCAGCCAACATGACCAGGGGGCCAACTCTGGAAACACCATATATTTT.

This clone is a singleton in its sample. The chain couples TRBV7-2 to TRBJ1-5; TRBD1 matches at 8 bases. J gave up 1 base and V 3 bases, and 2 bases lay outside the gene matches. The CDR3 has 15 amino acids. Looked up from germline, CDR1 is SGHTA and CDR2 is FQGNSA. The CDR3, as DNA: TGTGCCAGCAGCTTCCGACAGGGGAGCAATCAGCCCCAGCATTTT. Translated, it gives CASSFRQGSNQPQHF. The full variable domain, completed using reference TRBV7-2 and TRBJ1-5, is GAGVSQSPSNKVTEKGKDVELRCDPISGHTALYWYRQSLGQGLEFLIYFQGNSAPDKSGLPSDRFSAERTGGSVSTLTIQRTQQEDSAVYLCASSFRQGSNQPQHFGDGTRLSIL.

The rearrangement joins TRBV19 to TRBJ1-1; D remains unclear. CDR3 size: 13 residues. The germline CDR1 and CDR2 sequences are LNHDA and SQIVND (reference sequence). V lost 5 bases and J 5 bases, leaving 12 bases between the germline ends. CDR3 region: CASSLSWGTEAFF. DNA for the CDR3: TGTGCCAGTAGTCTCTCTTGGGGAACTGAAGCTTTCTTT.